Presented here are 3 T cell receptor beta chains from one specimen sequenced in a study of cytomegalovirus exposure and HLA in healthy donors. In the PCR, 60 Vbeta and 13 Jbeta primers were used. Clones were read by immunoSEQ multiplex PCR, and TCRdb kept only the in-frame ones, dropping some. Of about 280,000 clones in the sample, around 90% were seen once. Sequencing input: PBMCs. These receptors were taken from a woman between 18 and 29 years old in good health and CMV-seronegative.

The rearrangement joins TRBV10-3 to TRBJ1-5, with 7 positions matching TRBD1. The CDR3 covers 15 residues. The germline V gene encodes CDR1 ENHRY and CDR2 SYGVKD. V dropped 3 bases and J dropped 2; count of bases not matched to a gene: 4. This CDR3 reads CAISDPGQGNQPQHF. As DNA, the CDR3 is TGTGCCATCAGTGATCCCGGACAGGGCAATCAGCCCCAGCATTTT.

The CDR3 nucleotides read TGTGCCATCTCGGCAGGGGGTGACTCTGGAAACACCATATATTTT. It translates to CAISAGGDSGNTIYF. This rearrangement joins TRBV10-3 to TRBJ1-3; 7 nucleotides match TRBD1. Trimming cost V 8 bases and J 0 bases; bases outside gene matches: 7. CDR1 is ENHRY and CDR2 is SYGVKD in the germline V gene. The CDR3 covers 15 residues.

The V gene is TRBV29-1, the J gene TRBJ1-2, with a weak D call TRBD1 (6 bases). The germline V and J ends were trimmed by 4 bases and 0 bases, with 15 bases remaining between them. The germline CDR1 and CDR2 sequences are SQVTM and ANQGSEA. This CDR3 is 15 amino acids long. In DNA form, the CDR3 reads TGCAGCGTTGGACTGGGGGCGGTGGCTAACTATGGCTACACCTTC. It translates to CSVGLGAVANYGYTF. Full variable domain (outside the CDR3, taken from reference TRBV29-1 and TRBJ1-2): SAVISQKPSRDICQRGTSLTIQCQVDSQVTMMFWYRQQPGQSLTLIATANQGSEATYESGFVIDKFPISRPNLTFSTLTVSNMSPEDSSIYLCSVGLGAVANYGYTFGSGTRLTVV.